The clone carrying this TCR beta chain is a singleton in its sample. TCRdb's table, derived via immunoSEQ multiplex PCR, lists solely in-frame clones and lacks some. The sample yields around 140,000 clones, approximately 89% seen once. This entry belongs to a study of T cell responses to AZD1222 COVID-19 vaccine. The V gene lost 7 bases and the J gene lost 0 bases, with 7 bases spanning the gap. The CDR3 is 12 residues long. Germline V lookup: CDR1 MNHEY, CDR2 SVGAGI. Material: peripheral blood, obtained 28 days after the second AZD1222 dose. The receptor was derived from an adult who received the AZD1222 COVID-19 vaccine. This chain links TRBV6-5 with TRBJ2-7; D not certain. For the CDR3, the DNA is TGTGCCAGCACGGTCAGCTCCTACGAGCAGTACTTC. It is translated as CASTVSSYEQYF.